Below, 23 T cell receptor beta chains from the same sample are listed, as sequenced in a study of CXCR3-negative and CXCR3-positive naive CD8 T cells. Carrying UMI labels, the TRB cDNA libraries were prepared through 5' RACE. TCRdb re-called the 5' RACE reads; every CDR3 protein appears as one record, without DNA. The sample holds tens of thousands of distinct CDR3 sequences. The sample taken for sequencing was memory CD8+ T cells from blood. These receptors originate from a human donor in good health. Some clones in this sample may be carry-over from other donors' samples.

The V and J genes are TRBV7-9 and TRBJ1-4; TCRdb's D gene call, TRBD1, goes unchecked for lack of DNA. CDR3 length equals 16 residues. Germline lookup yields CDR1 SEHNR and CDR2 FQNEAQ (reference sequence). The chain's CDR3 is CASSVLTGTGYEKLFF.

V usage is TRBV18 and J usage is TRBJ2-3. There are 15 residues in the CDR3. Germline lookup yields CDR1 KGHSH and CDR2 LQKENI. CDR3: CASSPPSGWADTQYF.

This chain links TRBV20-1 with TRBJ2-2. The CDR3 covers 15 residues. From germline, CDR1 is DFQATT and CDR2 SNEGSKA (reference sequence). The CDR3 region is CSARLRSRNTGELFF.

The chain combines TRBV13 with TRBJ1-1; absent DNA, TCRdb's TRBD1 call cannot be checked. Germline V gene data show CDR1 as PRHDT and CDR2 as FYEKMQ (reference sequence). The CDR3 extends over 13 amino acids. CDR3 residues: CASSLQGASEAFF.

The rearrangement joins TRBV15 to TRBJ1-1. CDR1 is LNHNV and CDR2 is YYDKDF in the germline V gene (reference sequence). The CDR3 is 16 amino acids. The CDR3: CATSRTDGWRGTEAFF.

This chain joins TRBV7-9 and TRBJ1-1. Germline V gene sequence: CDR1 SEHNR, CDR2 FQNEAQ (reference sequence). This CDR3 is 13 amino acids long. This chain's CDR3 is CASSLNRNTEAFF.

The chain combines TRBV29-1 with TRBJ1-2; TCRdb's D gene call, TRBD1, goes unchecked for lack of DNA. Germline V gene sequence: CDR1 SQVTM, CDR2 ANQGSEA. This CDR3 spans 14 amino acids. CDR3 protein: CSVEYEDRNYGYTF.

This chain uses TRBV7-9 with TRBJ2-7; with no DNA, the TCRdb D assignment of TRBD2 cannot be verified. This CDR3 has 13 amino acids. Germline V CDR1 and CDR2: SEHNR, FQNEAQ (reference sequence). The CDR3 reads CASSQGLSYEQYF.

This chain joins TRBV6-2 or TRBV6-3 and TRBJ2-1; TCRdb outputs TRBD1, but without DNA this stays unchecked. The CDR3 has 14 amino acids. Looked up from germline, CDR1 is MNHEY and CDR2 is SVGEGT. The CDR3: CAISPQDAGNEQFF.

The V and J genes are TRBV7-9 and TRBJ2-7. This CDR3 spans 12 amino acids. CDR1 and CDR2 (germline): SEHNR, FQNEAQ (reference sequence). CDR3 amino acids: CASSLRTYEQYF. The full variable domain, with the rest looked up from reference TRBV7-9 and TRBJ2-7, is DTGVSQNPRHKITKRGQNVTFRCDPISEHNRLYWYRQTLGQGPEFLTYFQNEAQLEKSRLLSDRFSAERPKGSFSTLEIQRTEQGDSAMYLCASSLRTYEQYFGPGTRLTVT.

V gene TRBV27 combines with J gene TRBJ2-5. Germline V gives CDR1 MNHEY, CDR2 SMNVEV (reference sequence). The CDR3 runs 13 residues. The CDR3 loop reads CASRLTGQETQYF.

The chain has TRBV28 and TRBJ2-7; the D call of TRBD1 rests on TCRdb alone, since no DNA is present to check it. Germline V gene lookup returns CDR1 MDHEN and CDR2 SYDVKM. The CDR3 has 12 amino acids. This CDR3 is CASSTGPYEQYF.

The chain links TRBV12-3 or TRBV12-4 to TRBJ2-3; TCRdb names TRBD1, which stays unverified in the absence of DNA. The CDR3 totals 15 residues. This chain's CDR3 is CASSPPTSSTDTQYF.

The rearrangement links TRBV20-1 to TRBJ2-1; the D call of TRBD2 rests on TCRdb alone, since no DNA is present to check it. The CDR3 has 14 residues. From germline, CDR1 is DFQATT and CDR2 SNEGSKA (reference sequence). The CDR3 is CSARDQGLANEQFF.

V usage is TRBV21-1 and J usage is TRBJ1-1. TRBV21-1 is a recognized pseudogene. The CDR3 extends over 15 amino acids. The CDR3 loop is CASRGPSGEGTEAFF.

This chain links TRBV10-3 with TRBJ2-2; TCRdb lists TRBD2, though no DNA is available to test this call. Germline CDR1 is ENHRY and CDR2 is SYGVKD. The CDR3 has 11 amino acids. The CDR3 spells CAILGPGELFF.

J is TRBJ1-1 and V is TRBV27. The CDR3 is 16 amino acids. Germline loops: CDR1 MNHEY, CDR2 SMNVEV (reference sequence). Here the CDR3 reads CASSLGGPALNTEAFF.

V and J are TRBV12-3 or TRBV12-4 and TRBJ2-2. CDR3 length equals 16 residues. The CDR3 protein is CASSLFESANTGELFF.

The chain uses TRBV29-1 and TRBJ2-7. Per the germline V gene, CDR1 is SQVTM and CDR2 is ANQGSEA. CDR3 length: 15 amino acids. The CDR3 here is CSVVGGSAPPDEQYF.

The V and J genes are TRBV28 and TRBJ2-1; the D call from TCRdb, TRBD1, cannot be confirmed without DNA. Germline V lookup: CDR1 MDHEN, CDR2 SYDVKM. CDR3 length: 15 residues. This CDR3 is CASSLSGEDYNEQFF.

V gene TRBV7-9 combines with J gene TRBJ2-2; TCRdb outputs TRBD2, but without DNA this stays unchecked. The CDR3 has 17 amino acids. CDR1 SEHNR and CDR2 FQNEAQ come from the germline V gene (reference sequence). CDR3: CASSSGTAEIFGWELFF. Together with reference TRBV7-9 and TRBJ2-2, the CDR3 gives the full variable domain: DTGVSQNPRHKITKRGQNVTFRCDPISEHNRLYWYRQTLGQGPEFLTYFQNEAQLEKSRLLSDRFSAERPKGSFSTLEIQRTEQGDSAMYLCASSSGTAEIFGWELFFGEGSRLTVL.

The J gene is TRBJ2-7, the V gene TRBV5-5. Germline loops: CDR1 SGHKS, CDR2 YYEKEE (reference sequence). CDR3 length: 13 amino acids. The CDR3 region is CASSPTEAWEQYF. The full variable domain, completed using reference TRBV5-5 and TRBJ2-7, is DAGVTQSPTHLIKTRGQQVTLRCSPISGHKSVSWYQQVLGQGPQFIFQYYEKEERGRGNFPDRFSARQFPNYSSELNVNALLLGDSALYLCASSPTEAWEQYFGPGTRLTVT.

The V and J genes are TRBV6-2 or TRBV6-3 and TRBJ2-7; TCRdb gives TRBD2 as the D gene, but with no DNA this cannot be confirmed. The CDR3 has 15 amino acids. The germline CDR1 and CDR2 sequences are MNHEY and SVGEGT. CDR3 sequence: CASSSGLAGIYEQYF.